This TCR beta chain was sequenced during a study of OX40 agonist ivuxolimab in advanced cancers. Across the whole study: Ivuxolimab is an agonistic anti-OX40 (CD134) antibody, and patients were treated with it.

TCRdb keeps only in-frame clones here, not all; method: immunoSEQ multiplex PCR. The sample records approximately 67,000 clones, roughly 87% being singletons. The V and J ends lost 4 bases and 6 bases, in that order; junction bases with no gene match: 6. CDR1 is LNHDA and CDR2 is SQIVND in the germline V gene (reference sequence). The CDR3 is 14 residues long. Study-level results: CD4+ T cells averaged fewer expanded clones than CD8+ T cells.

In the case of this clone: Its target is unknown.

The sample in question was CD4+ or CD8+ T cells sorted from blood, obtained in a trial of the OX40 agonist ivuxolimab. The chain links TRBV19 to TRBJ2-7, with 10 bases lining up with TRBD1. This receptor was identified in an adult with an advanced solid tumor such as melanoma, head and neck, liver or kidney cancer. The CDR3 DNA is TGTGCCAGTAGTAGGGGACAGGGGTACGGCGAGCAGTACTTC. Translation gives CASSRGQGYGEQYF.